What follows describes a single T cell receptor (beta chain). Its antigen remains unknown. TCRdb redid the calling of the 5' RACE reads with MiXCR, one entry per CDR3 protein. The repertoire holds 150,000 to 200,000 distinct CDR3 sequences, with around 13% as singletons. The data were obtained in a study of T-cell memory formation after mild COVID-19. Study-level background: The two donors had largely donor-specific TCR clusters.

Points from the study as a whole: Later expanders leaned CD4+, whereas day 15 to 85 contracting clones were balanced CD4/CD8.

This receptor was obtained from an adult woman who had mild COVID-19 (a few samples of this study predate the infection). Cell type and time point are not known. The sequenced sample was PBMCs or a T cell subset sorted from them (not recorded which).

CDR3 sequence: CASSQDTFEKLFF. CDR3 sequence (DNA): TGTGCCAGCAGCCAGGACACTTTTGAAAAACTGTTTTTT. The gene calls are TRBV7-2 and TRBJ1-4; tentatively, D is TRBD1 (5 bases). V was cut by 5 bases and J by 7 bases, with 11 bases left in between. CDR3 length equals 13 residues. In germline, CDR1 is SGHTA, CDR2 FQGNSA.